This TCR beta chain was recorded in a study of OX40 agonist ivuxolimab in advanced cancers. From germline, CDR1 is MGHRA and CDR2 YSYEKL. V gave up 1 base and J gave up 6 bases, with 12 bases separating them. The CDR3 has 15 amino acids. TCRdb's copy holds only in-frame clones and misses some; the assay was immunoSEQ multiplex PCR. The sample lists about 80,000 clones, roughly 81% occurring once. The chain is built from TRBV4-1 and TRBJ1-4; D is ambiguous. The sequenced sample was CD4+ or CD8+ T cells sorted from blood, obtained in a trial of the OX40 agonist ivuxolimab. The origin of this receptor is an adult with an advanced solid tumor such as melanoma, head and neck, liver or kidney cancer. The CDR3 loop reads CASSQVGGQDEKLFF. CDR3 in DNA: TGCGCCAGCAGCCAAGTCGGAGGGCAAGATGAAAAACTGTTTTTT.